A selection of T cell receptor beta chains follows, all from one sample in a study of blood T cell repertoires in COVID-19. The protocol was immunoSEQ multiplex PCR, while the TCRdb copy is restricted to in-frame clones and leaves out a portion. The profile covers roughly 320,000 clones, with about 90% appearing a single time and approximately 6% taken by the ten largest. Source material: peripheral blood. The receptors were gathered from a woman aged 45-65 years with COVID-19, enrolled during active disease. Each CDR3 is given with its conserved first and last residue. D genes are given only for firm matches. The size field is filled for only some rows; it gives once, few, many or a size class.

D,V,J,size,CDR3,DNA
-,TRBV29-1,TRBJ1-4,-,CSVESDEKLFF,TGCAGCGTTGAGTCAGATGAAAAACTGTTTTTT
-,TRBV19,TRBJ1-3,-,CASSLRGSSGNTIYF,TGTGCCAGTAGTCTCCGGGGGAGCTCTGGAAACACCATATATTTT
-,TRBV24-1,TRBJ2-5,-,CATSGGVQETQYF,TGTGCCACCAGTGGCGGGGTCCAAGAGACCCAGTACTTC
-,TRBV10-1,TRBJ2-1,-,CASSRDYNEQFF,TGCGCCAGCAGTCGGGATTACAATGAGCAGTTCTTC
-,TRBV27,TRBJ1-2,-,CASTEIGGVNYGYTF,TGTGCCAGCACCGAGATAGGAGGGGTTAACTATGGCTACACCTTC
TRBD1,TRBV5-1,TRBJ1-5,few,CASSLGQGGHQPQHF,TGCGCCAGCAGTCTGGGACAGGGAGGTCATCAGCCCCAGCATTTT
TRBD1,TRBV12-3/TRBV12-4,TRBJ2-7,-,CASRQGNYEQYF,TGTGCCAGCCGACAGGGGAACTACGAGCAGTACTTC
TRBD1,TRBV7-6,TRBJ2-3,-,CASSSTGSADTQYF,TGTGCCAGCAGCTCGACAGGGTCGGCAGATACGCAGTATTTT
-,TRBV6-5,TRBJ1-1,-,CASRRQGGTEAFF,TGTGCCAGCAGGAGGCAGGGTGGCACTGAAGCTTTCTTT
-,TRBV6-1,TRBJ1-2,once,CASSERDMSGYTF,TGTGCCAGCAGTGAAAGGGACATGAGTGGCTACACCTTC
TRBD1,TRBV18,TRBJ1-1,-,CASSPLDLQGSGTEAFF,TGTGCCAGCTCACCACTGGACTTACAGGGGTCCGGCACTGAAGCTTTCTTT
TRBD2,TRBV5-6,TRBJ2-7,-,CASRQLAGVYEQYF,TGTGCCAGCAGACAACTAGCGGGAGTATACGAGCAGTACTTC
-,TRBV6-6,TRBJ1-1,-,CASTPTGGNTEAFF,TGTGCCAGCACCCCGACGGGGGGAAACACTGAAGCTTTCTTT
TRBD1,TRBV24-1,TRBJ1-5,-,CATSETGTSNQPQHF,TGTGCCACCAGTGAGACAGGGACGAGCAATCAGCCCCAGCATTTT
-,TRBV30,TRBJ1-1,few,CAWNSGLNTEAFF,TGTGCCTGGAATTCAGGGCTGAACACTGAAGCTTTCTTT
-,TRBV3-1/TRBV3-2,TRBJ1-1,-,CAPTDRRLEAFF,TGTGCCCCTACAGACAGGCGTCTTGAAGCTTTCTTT
TRBD2,TRBV4-1,TRBJ2-2,once,CASSPKSSGRVNTGELFF,TGCGCCAGCAGCCCTAAAAGTAGCGGGAGGGTTAACACCGGGGAGCTGTTTTTT
TRBD2,TRBV14,TRBJ2-1,-,CASSQRLAGGLGNEQFF,TGTGCCAGCAGCCAAAGACTAGCGGGAGGCCTGGGCAATGAGCAGTTCTTC
TRBD2,TRBV27,TRBJ2-3,-,CASSLFSPSISGGLSGTDTQYF,TGTGCCAGCAGTTTGTTTTCCCCTTCTATCAGCGGGGGCTTGTCGGGCACAGATACGCAGTATTTT
TRBD1,TRBV5-6,TRBJ1-2,-,CASSLLDRGYYGYTF,TGTGCCAGCAGCTTGTTGGACAGGGGTTACTATGGCTACACCTTC
TRBD1,TRBV3-1/TRBV3-2,TRBJ2-4,-,CASSQDPAGGTKNIQYF,TGTGCCAGCAGCCAAGATCCGGCAGGGGGCACCAAAAACATTCAGTACTTC
-,TRBV27,TRBJ1-2,-,CASSLFGSTGGYTF,TGTGCCAGCAGTTTATTTGGCAGCACGGGAGGCTACACCTTC
TRBD1,TRBV6-5,TRBJ1-6,-,CASSWGQGANNSPLHF,TGTGCCAGCAGTTGGGGACAGGGGGCAAATAATTCACCCCTCCACTTT
TRBD2,TRBV30,TRBJ2-3,once,CAWSASGRGLDTQYF,TGTGCCTGGAGTGCTAGCGGGAGGGGTTTAGATACGCAGTATTTT
-,TRBV7-3,TRBJ2-5,-,CASSLGGSQETQYF,TGTGCCAGCAGCCTCGGTGGTAGCCAAGAGACCCAGTACTTC
TRBD2,TRBV7-2,TRBJ2-4,-,CASSFTGGRLVAKNIQYF,TGTGCCAGCAGTTTCACGGGCGGGAGGTTGGTGGCCAAAAACATTCAGTACTTC
TRBD1,TRBV4-3,TRBJ1-2,-,CAPGNRGDGYTF,TGCGCTCCCGGGAACAGGGGAGATGGCTACACCTTC
TRBD1,TRBV7-8,TRBJ1-5,few,CASSTDGQGEQPQHF,TGTGCCAGCAGCACAGACGGACAGGGGGAACAGCCCCAGCATTTT